A single sample is the source of the 10 T cell receptor beta chains below, sequenced in a study of T cell responses to AZD1222 COVID-19 vaccine. Using immunoSEQ multiplex PCR, the repertoire was profiled, and TCRdb retains in-frame clones only, with some absent. The sample records about 130,000 clones, around 94% being singletons. Source: peripheral blood, taken on day 0 of AZD1222 vaccination. The receptors here all came from an adult in good health.

This clone was seen only a few times. The chain links TRBV5-1 to TRBJ2-3; D is undetermined. V lost 4 bases to trimming and J lost 0 bases, with 12 bases between them. The CDR3 has 15 amino acids. The germline V gene has CDR1 SGHRS and CDR2 YFSETQ. The CDR3 loop reads CASSPGGSSTDTQYF. Here the CDR3 DNA reads TGCGCCAGCAGCCCTGGCGGTAGTAGCACAGATACGCAGTATTTT. The full variable domain, in which reference TRBV5-1 and TRBJ2-3 provide the parts outside the CDR3, is KAGVTQTPRYLIKTRGQQVTLSCSPISGHRSVSWYQQTPGQGLQFLFEYFSETQRNKGNFPGRFSGRQFSNSRSEMNVSTLELGDSALYLCASSPGGSSTDTQYFGPGTRLTVL.

This chain uses TRBV30 with TRBJ2-1; D is uncertain. The CDR3 runs to 11 residues. V lost 2 bases to trimming and J lost 6 bases, with 5 bases between them. CDR1 GTSNPN and CDR2 SVGIG come from the germline V gene (reference sequence). DNA of the CDR3: TGTGCCTGGAGTCCATCCAATGAGCAGTTCTTC. This codes for CAWSPSNEQFF.

J is TRBJ1-1 and V is TRBV5-4; the D gene is possibly TRBD1 (6 bases). Germline CDR1 and CDR2: SGHNT and YYREEE (reference sequence). V lost 3 bases to trimming and J lost 6 bases, with 24 bases between them. This CDR3 has 17 amino acids. The CDR3 sequence is CASSSRGDNLPAAEAFF. The CDR3 DNA is TGTGCCAGCAGCTCCCGAGGGGACAACCTACCCGCGGCTGAAGCTTTCTTT.

CDR3 in amino acids: CASSQEGVGVGELFF. The CDR3 nucleotides read TGTGCCAGCAGCCAAGAAGGGGTCGGAGTCGGGGAGCTGTTTTTT. The chain recombines TRBV4-2 with TRBJ2-2; possible D gene TRBD1, 5 bases. Trimming cost V 0 bases and J 7 bases, with 12 bases left between them. The V gene's germline CDR1 is LGHNA and CDR2 YNFKEQ. The CDR3 is 15 residues long.

The sample holds one count of this clone. The V call is TRBV11-2, the J call TRBJ2-2; D is unresolved. The V end lost 4 bases, the J end lost 5 bases, and 14 bases lay between the germline ends. In germline, CDR1 is SGHAT, CDR2 FQNNGV. The CDR3 covers 15 residues. The CDR3 DNA is TGTGCCAGCAGCTCCCTGGAACGGAAGACCGGGGAGCTGTTTTTT. Its translation: CASSSLERKTGELFF.

V is TRBV7-6 and J is TRBJ2-1; D is ambiguous. The CDR3 has 14 residues. V lost 5 bases and J lost 8, with 16 bases in between. Germline CDR1 is SGHVS and CDR2 is FNYEAQ. The CDR3 reads CASSTRPDGHEQFF. Here the CDR3 DNA reads TGTGCCAGCAGCACCCGCCCCGACGGGCATGAGCAGTTCTTC.

The gene calls are TRBV5-1 and TRBJ2-1, with 8 bases identical to TRBD1. Germline V gives CDR1 SGHRS, CDR2 YFSETQ. CDR3 length equals 14 residues. V was clipped by 5 bases and J by 2 bases; unmatched bases: 3. The CDR3 nucleotides are TGCGCCAGCAGACCAGGGGGCGCCTACAATGAGCAGTTCTTC. Translation gives CASRPGGAYNEQFF.

V usage is TRBV11-2 and J usage is TRBJ2-1; 7 bases line up with TRBD2. Germline V gene data show CDR1 as SGHAT and CDR2 as FQNNGV. The junction had 16 bases not matched to a gene; V was cut back by 4 bases and J by 7 bases. The CDR3 is 17 amino acids. The CDR3 loop reads CASSWMEVGGSGNEQFF. In DNA form, the CDR3 reads TGTGCCAGCAGCTGGATGGAGGTTGGGGGTAGCGGGAATGAGCAGTTCTTC.

The chain links TRBV4-3 to TRBJ1-2, with a possible D match to TRBD1 (6 bases). CDR3 length: 14 amino acids. Germline assignment: CDR1 LGHNA and CDR2 YSLEER. The V gene lost 2 bases and the J gene lost 6 bases, with 13 bases spanning the gap. CDR3 sequence reads: CASSQQDSGDGYTF. In DNA form, the CDR3 reads TGCGCCAGCAGCCAACAGGACAGTGGCGATGGCTACACCTTC.

The CDR3 region is CTTSRGGNSPLHF. Written as DNA, the CDR3 is TGTACAACTTCCCGGGGGGGGAATTCACCCCTCCACTTT. The rearrangement joins TRBV28 to TRBJ1-6, with a tentative D call TRBD1 (5 bases). There are 13 residues in the CDR3. Germline assignment: CDR1 MDHEN and CDR2 SYDVKM.